This record looks at one T cell receptor (beta chain) sequence and its context. Its matching antigen is unknown. This table comes from immunoSEQ multiplex PCR, and its TCRdb copy is limited to in-frame clones, with some not included. The data contain just under 20,000 clones, 82% of them seen just once; the ten biggest clones take up over 9.5%. There are 12 residues in the CDR3. V was pared by 3 bases and J by 10 bases, with 10 bases between. Germline lookup yields CDR1 SGHVS and CDR2 FQNEAQ. By positive magnetic bead selection, CD4+ and CD8+ cells were isolated, and their purity was checked by flow cytometry. This record belongs to a study of somatic mutations in cytotoxic T cells in rheumatoid arthritis. Overall study: Among the T-cell populations stained with V beta antibodies, some were separated by flow sorting at nearly 100% purity, including V beta1+ cells whose TCRB was sequenced. Study-level results: An increase in CD8+ clonality with age was seen in rheumatoid arthritis patients but not in healthy controls. The largest CD8+ clone made up over 20% of CD8+ cells in about an eighth of the roughly 65 patients.

The receptor was derived from a woman between 50 and 59 years old in good health. What was sequenced was CD8+ T cells sorted from blood. The chain uses TRBV7-8 and TRBJ2-1; D not resolved. The CDR3 nucleotides read TGTGCCAGCAGCTTGCTCCCCCCCGAGCAGTTCTTC. Its protein product is CASSLLPPEQFF.